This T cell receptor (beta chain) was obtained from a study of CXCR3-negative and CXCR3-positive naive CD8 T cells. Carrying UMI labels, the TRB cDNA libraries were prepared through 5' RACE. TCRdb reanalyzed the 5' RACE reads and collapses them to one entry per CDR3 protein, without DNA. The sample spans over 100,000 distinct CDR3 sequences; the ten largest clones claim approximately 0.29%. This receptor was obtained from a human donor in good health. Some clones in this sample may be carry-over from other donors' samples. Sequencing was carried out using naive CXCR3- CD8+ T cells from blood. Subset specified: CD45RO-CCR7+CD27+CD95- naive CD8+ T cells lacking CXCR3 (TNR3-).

CDR3 protein: CASSVLAFETDTQYF. V is TRBV7-2 and J is TRBJ2-3; as DNA is missing, the TRBD2 call by TCRdb cannot be tested. The CDR3 is 15 residues long. The germline gives CDR1 SGHTA, CDR2 FQGNSA.